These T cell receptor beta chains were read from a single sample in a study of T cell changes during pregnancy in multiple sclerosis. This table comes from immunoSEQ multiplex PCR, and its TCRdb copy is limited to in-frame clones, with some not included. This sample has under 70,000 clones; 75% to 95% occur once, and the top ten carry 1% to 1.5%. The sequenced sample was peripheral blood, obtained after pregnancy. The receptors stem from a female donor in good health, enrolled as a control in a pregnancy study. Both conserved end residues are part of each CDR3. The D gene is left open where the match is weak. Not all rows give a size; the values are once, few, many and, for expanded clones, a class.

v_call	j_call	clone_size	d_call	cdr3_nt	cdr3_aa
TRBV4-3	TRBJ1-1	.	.	TGCGCCAGCAGCCAAAGGGGTAACACTGAAGCTTTCTTT	CASSQRGNTEAFF
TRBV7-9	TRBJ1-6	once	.	TGTGCCAGCAGCTTTCCCGCAGGGTACGTCGGAACCCTCCACTTT	CASSFPAGYVGTLHF
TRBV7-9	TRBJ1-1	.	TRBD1	TGTGCCAGCAGCTTAGCCGGGACAGGGGGGCGGACTGAAGCTTTCTTT	CASSLAGTGGRTEAFF
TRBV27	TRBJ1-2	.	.	TGTGCCAGCAGTGTAACAGGGAGCGCTCGGGGCTACACCTTC	CASSVTGSARGYTF
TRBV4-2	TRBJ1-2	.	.	TGTGCCAGCAGCCAAGATGTTGGGGGCCGTGGCTACACCTTC	CASSQDVGGRGYTF
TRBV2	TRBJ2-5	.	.	TGTGCCAGCAGTGAAGAGGGGATCCAAGAGACCCAGTACTTC	CASSEEGIQETQYF
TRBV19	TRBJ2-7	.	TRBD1	TGTGCCAGTAGTACTCGGGACAGGGTAAACGAGCAGTACTTC	CASSTRDRVNEQYF
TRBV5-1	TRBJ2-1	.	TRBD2	TGCGCCAGCAGCTTGGCTAGCGGGGGGAACAATGAGCAGTTCTTC	CASSLASGGNNEQFF
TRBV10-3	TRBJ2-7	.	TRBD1	TGTGCCATCAGGGCGGGACAGGGGGGAGACGAGCAGTACTTC	CAIRAGQGGDEQYF
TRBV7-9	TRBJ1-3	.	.	TGTGCCAGCAGCCCGACAGGCCCTTCTGGAAACACCATATATTTT	CASSPTGPSGNTIYF
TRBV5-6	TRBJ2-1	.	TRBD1	TGTGCCAGCAGCCCCCCCGGACAGGGGGTATACAATGAGCAGTTCTTC	CASSPPGQGVYNEQFF
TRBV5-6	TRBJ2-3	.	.	TGTGCCAGCAGCTTGTGGGGCCCCGGGCGCAGGAGCACAGATACGCAGTATTTT	CASSLWGPGRRSTDTQYF
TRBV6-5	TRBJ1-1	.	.	TGTGCCAGCAGTTACTACTTCATGAACACTGAAGCTTTCTTT	CASSYYFMNTEAFF
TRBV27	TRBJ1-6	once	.	TGTGCCAGCAGTTTATCGGTGCAGGGTAATTCACCCCTCCACTTT	CASSLSVQGNSPLHF
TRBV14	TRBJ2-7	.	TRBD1	TGTGCCAGCAGCCAAGATGGTTCGGGACAGGGAGCTTACGAGCAGTACTTC	CASSQDGSGQGAYEQYF
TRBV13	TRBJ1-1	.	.	TGTGCCAGCAGCTCAGGTGGGGGGGCTGAAGCTTTCTTT	CASSSGGGAEAFF
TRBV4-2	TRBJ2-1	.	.	TGTGCCAGCAGCCAAGATGCGAATGCTTGGAATGAGCAGTTCTTC	CASSQDANAWNEQFF
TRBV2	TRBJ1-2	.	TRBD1	TGTGCCAGCAGTGTCTTAGGGGGCGCGGATGGCTACACCTTC	CASSVLGGADGYTF
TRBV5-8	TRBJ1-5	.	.	TGTGCCAGCTACCGACAGCCCAGCAATCAGCCCCAGCATTTT	CASYRQPSNQPQHF
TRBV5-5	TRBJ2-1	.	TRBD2	TGTGCCAGCACTAAAACAGCGGGGGGCAGTTTCTTC	CASTKTAGGSFF
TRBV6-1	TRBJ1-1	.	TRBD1	TGTGCCACCACTCGAGGGGGCGCTAACACTGAAGCTTTCTTT	CATTRGGANTEAFF
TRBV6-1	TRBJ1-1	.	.	TGTGCCAGCAGTGTTCGACAGTCTCTGAACACTGAAGCTTTCTTT	CASSVRQSLNTEAFF
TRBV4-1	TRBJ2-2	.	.	TGCGCCAGCAGCCGAATAGCGGATACGAACACCGGGGAGCTGTTTTTT	CASSRIADTNTGELFF
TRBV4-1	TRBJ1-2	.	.	TGCGCCAGCAGTCCAGGGTATGGCTACACCTTC	CASSPGYGYTF
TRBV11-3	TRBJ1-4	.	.	TGTGCCAGCAGCTCGTCAGGGTGGGCTGCAACTAATGAAAAACTGTTTTTT	CASSSSGWAATNEKLFF
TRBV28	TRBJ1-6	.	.	TGTGCCAGCAGTTTCACCTCGGGGGTGAATTCACCCCTCCACTTT	CASSFTSGVNSPLHF
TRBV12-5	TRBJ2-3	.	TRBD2	TGTGCTAGTGGTTGGCGCCCGTTAGCGGGGGGGAGCACAGATACGCAGTATTTT	CASGWRPLAGGSTDTQYF
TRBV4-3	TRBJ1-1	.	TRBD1	TGCGCCAGCAGCCAAGACAGGGGGCTACCCAGTGAAGCTTTCTTT	CASSQDRGLPSEAFF
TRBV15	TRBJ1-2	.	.	TGTGCCACCAGCAGAGACCCCCAATCCTATGGCTACACCTTC	CATSRDPQSYGYTF
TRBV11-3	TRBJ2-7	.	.	TGTGCCAGCAGCATAACAGGAATTCCGTCCTACGAGCAGTACTTC	CASSITGIPSYEQYF
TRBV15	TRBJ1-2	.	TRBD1	TGTGCCACCAGCAGAGTGGGGACAGTAATCGGCTACACCTTC	CATSRVGTVIGYTF
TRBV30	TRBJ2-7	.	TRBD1	TGTGCCTGGAACCAGGGGGCAGGGTCCTACGAGCAGTACTTC	CAWNQGAGSYEQYF
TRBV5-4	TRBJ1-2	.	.	TGTGCCAGCAGCTTGATGAAGGGAACGGGGTATGGCTACACCTTC	CASSLMKGTGYGYTF
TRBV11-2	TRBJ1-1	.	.	TGTGCCAGCAGCTTAGTATCGACTGAAGCTTTCTTT	CASSLVSTEAFF
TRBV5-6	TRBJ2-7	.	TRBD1	TGTGCCAGCAGTATGGACAGGAGCCCCTACGAGCAGTACTTC	CASSMDRSPYEQYF
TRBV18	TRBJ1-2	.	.	TGTGCCAGCTCGCCCGAGCCTACAGGGAACTATGGCTACACCTTC	CASSPEPTGNYGYTF